This T cell receptor (beta chain) comes out of a study of blood T cell repertoires in COVID-19 (dated by TCRdb to 2020 to 2022). Regarding the study in general: Samples from collaborators originated in the United States, Italy and Spain and spanned both the acute and convalescent phases of COVID-19. The material from the prospective study consisted of cDNA or gDNA derived from T cells, B-cell-depleted T cells, or PBMCs. Subjects who had been exposed to COVID-19, were actively infected with it, or had recovered from it provided the deeply sampled blood TCRbeta repertoires that made up the dataset. The repertoires were released in a freely available public database meant as a resource for research on the immune response to SARS-CoV-2. The samples were drawn from the first 160 participants of the ongoing ImmuneRACE study and from over a thousand subjects provided by 6 global collaborators. The sample metadata nearly always contained a de-identified subject ID, COVID-19 status, age in years and sex. Where HLA class I and class II types were available, the types were taken from metadata supplied by the sample provider, not from assay-based typing. Study-level results and caveats: How much clinical and demographic metadata was included differed by source and by participant, and the metadata was provided uncurated.

The immunoSEQ Assay, a bias-controlled multiplex PCR, was used to amplify TCRbeta CDR3 regions from genomic DNA. Under the source paper's analysis protocol: Nucleated cell counts per sample were estimated from amplification of reference gene primers within the assay. Sequence reads were collapsed and filtered to measure the absolute abundance of every unique TCRbeta CDR3 rearrangement. For each sample, productive Simpson clonality was calculated as the square root of Simpson's diversity index over productive rearrangements. Sourced from immuneACCESS, this table was stored by TCRdb with only in-frame sequences that have V and J called. A share of the clones is absent; for the studies checked, an unresolved V gene accounts for under half, and the remainder has no known explanation. V, J and clone size are those of that table, while D and trimming were read from the DNA. Within this sample are some 200,000 clones, with around 82% of them counted one time only. More than 2.5% of the sample is taken by the ten largest.

Spanning cysteine to phenylalanine, the CDR3 consists of 14 amino acids. Solely the CDR3 DNA is kept, with 42 bases framed from the first base. V was cut back by 3 bases and J by 4 bases, leaving a gap of 12 bases between them. CDR1 MNHEY and CDR2 SVGAGI are derived from the germline V gene. Samples from volunteer blood donors who had recovered from COVID-19 were contributed by a second Seattle source. The collaborating institutions used their own protocols to collect whole blood in K2EDTA tubes. Collaborator samples were shipped for TCRbeta analysis as frozen whole blood, isolated PBMCs, or DNA extracted from either sample type. Notes on this clone: Its antigen target is currently unknown. No clone much larger than this one lies a single base away; base qualities are absent.

Sample: peripheral blood. The chain is encoded by TRBV6-5 joined to TRBJ1-1; TRBD1 could be the D gene, as 6 bases match. The clonotype originates from a woman in her twenties or thirties who had recovered from COVID-19. The CDR3 region reads CASSYRGSTTEAFF. The nucleotide sequence reads TGTGCCAGCAGTTATAGGGGGTCGACCACTGAAGCTTTCTTT.